The TCR beta chain under discussion was sequenced for a study of blood T cell repertoires in COVID-19. Study details: Samples came from the United States, Italy and Spain, spanning acute and convalescent COVID-19.

V lost 6 bases to trimming and J lost 7 bases, with 16 bases between them. Germline values: CDR1 SGHTA, CDR2 FQGNSA. The CDR3 has 15 residues. Enrollment of patients from Seattle took place during active infection, with longitudinal follow-up. Repertoires were generated with immunoSEQ multiplex PCR, while TCRdb's copy carries only in-frame clones and drops some. The table shows 100,000 to 150,000 clones, with 81% occurring only once. Source material: peripheral blood. This clonotype was sampled from a man aged 25 to 45 with COVID-19, enrolled during active disease. This chain connects TRBV7-2 to TRBJ1-6; maybe TRBD1 (5 bases). The CDR3 coding sequence is TGTGCCAGCAGTCTTACCGTCCAGGGCAATTCACCCCTCCACTTT. Its translation: CASSLTVQGNSPLHF.